A selection of T cell receptor beta chains follows, all from one sample in a study of OX40 agonist ivuxolimab in advanced cancers. Libraries were prepared by immunoSEQ multiplex PCR; TCRdb keeps only in-frame clonotypes and omits some of them. The sample contains approximately 52,000 clones, roughly 85% of which appear only once. The sequencing here drew on CD4+ or CD8+ T cells sorted from blood, taken in a trial of the OX40 agonist ivuxolimab. The receptors shown here come from an adult with an advanced solid tumor such as melanoma, head and neck, liver or kidney cancer. CDR3s leave out the opening cysteine and the closing phenylalanine or tryptophan. Rows give clone size only sometimes, using once, few, many, or a class for an expanded clone.

size: -
V: TRBV28
J: TRBJ2-3
CDR3: ASSFLRAGDLGGDTQY

size: -
V: TRBV19
J: TRBJ2-2
CDR3: ASMVQGGTGELF

size: -
V: TRBV2
J: TRBJ1-1
CDR3: ASIAPGQGFMNTEAF

size: -
V: TRBV2
J: TRBJ1-1
CDR3: ASSVEGRDTEAF

size: -
V: TRBV30
J: TRBJ2-3
CDR3: AWSRAGGRRDTQY

size: -
V: TRBV7-9
J: TRBJ1-1
CDR3: ASSFEENTEAF

size: once
V: TRBV7-3
J: TRBJ2-1
CDR3: ASSSIPDTSSYNEQF

size: -
V: TRBV6-1
J: TRBJ1-2
CDR3: ASGGQFYGYT

size: -
V: TRBV7-9
J: TRBJ1-2
CDR3: ASSPGPYGYT

size: -
V: TRBV28
J: TRBJ1-1
CDR3: ASRGRTNTEAF

size: once
V: TRBV7-2
J: TRBJ2-2
CDR3: ASSRFGTGELF

size: -
V: TRBV25-1
J: TRBJ2-7
CDR3: ASSPFNRGTYEQY

size: -
V: TRBV15
J: TRBJ2-1
CDR3: ATSRDQQASSYNEQF

size: -
V: TRBV27
J: TRBJ2-4
CDR3: ASSLTPDRRNIQY

size: few
V: TRBV11-2
J: TRBJ2-2
CDR3: ASSAQAGWTGELF

size: -
V: TRBV28
J: TRBJ1-6
CDR3: ASSFRASSYNSPLH

size: -
V: TRBV11-2
J: TRBJ2-7
CDR3: ASSFQGAGEQY

size: -
V: TRBV5-6
J: TRBJ2-3
CDR3: ASSFLAGDTTDTQY

size: -
V: TRBV9
J: TRBJ2-1
CDR3: ASSLGQGVNEQF

size: once
V: TRBV19
J: TRBJ2-5
CDR3: ASTSTWGGRETQY

size: -
V: TRBV7-8
J: TRBJ2-7
CDR3: ASSLLTSALGGSYEQY

size: -
V: TRBV7-2
J: TRBJ1-2
CDR3: ASSAQGARGYT

size: -
V: TRBV7-3
J: TRBJ2-2
CDR3: ASSQTPTGELF

size: -
V: TRBV10-3
J: TRBJ2-3
CDR3: AISGSGGTDTQY

size: -
V: TRBV11-2
J: TRBJ2-2
CDR3: ASSFLGTRGFTGELF

size: -
V: TRBV7-9
J: TRBJ1-2
CDR3: ASSLFDEGHGYT

size: -
V: TRBV30
J: TRBJ1-1
CDR3: AWRPGLTEAF

size: -
V: TRBV30
J: TRBJ1-1
CDR3: AWKGQGDTEAF

size: -
V: TRBV7-2
J: TRBJ1-6
CDR3: ASSLEGQGNSPLH

size: -
V: TRBV5-1
J: TRBJ2-4
CDR3: ASSPAGSWQRGGRNIQY

size: -
V: TRBV28
J: TRBJ2-7
CDR3: ASCTAAYEQY

size: -
V: TRBV19
J: TRBJ2-3
CDR3: ASSPPAAGLSTDTQY

size: -
V: TRBV6-5
J: TRBJ2-7
CDR3: ASRLYLGYEQY

size: -
V: TRBV6-5
J: TRBJ1-1
CDR3: ASRGQGGTEAF

size: -
V: TRBV7-2
J: TRBJ2-5
CDR3: ASSPSGETQY

size: -
V: TRBV5-1
J: TRBJ2-3
CDR3: ASSRDSTTDTQY

size: once
V: TRBV7-2
J: TRBJ1-2
CDR3: ASSLAGTGWSYGYT

size: -
V: TRBV30
J: TRBJ1-1
CDR3: AWVKLNTEAF